The clone carrying this TCR beta chain was picked up many times. This sample is drawn from a study of low-dose radiotherapy and immunotherapy resistance in tumors. Overall study context: Study patients were administered oral aspirin at 300 mg daily for four cycles from cycle 1 day 1.

Described time point: after trial treatment. Noted treatment: LDRT plus nivolumab, ipilimumab, low-dose cyclophosphamide and aspirin (RACIN trial). The donors' regimen was nivolumab, ipilimumab, aspirin, low-dose cyclophosphamide and low-dose radiotherapy. Germline V lookup: CDR1 GTSNPN, CDR2 SVGIG (reference sequence). V was shortened by 1 base and J by 2 bases, with 6 bases between the two germline ends. The CDR3 is 12 residues long. Alpha- and beta-chain coverage of first-strand cDNA came from TRAV- and TRBV-specific primers. With a V-primer adapter and a constant-region primer, TCRs were amplified for 20 to 25 PCR cycles. TCRdb re-analysed the reads in MiXCR, keeping a single row per CDR3 protein. The data hold about 60,000 distinct CDR3 sequences, with 23% observed a single time.

Specimen: PBMCs, collected after low-dose radiotherapy plus immunotherapy. The chain recombines TRBV30 with TRBJ2-7; D remains ambiguous. The receptor comes from a male donor with prostate cancer. The CDR3 DNA reads TGTGCCTGGAGTGAGAACACCTACGAGCAGTACTTC. Amino acids: CAWSENTYEQYF.